This T cell receptor (beta chain) was documented in a study of patients and donors after allogeneic stem cell transplantation. TCRdb re-derived calls from the RT-PCR reads in MiXCR, one entry per CDR3 protein. The sample yields fewer than 13,000 distinct CDR3 sequences, under 25% seen once. This clonotype was seen more than once but under ten times. The CDR3 loop spans 14 amino acids. The ends were cut back, 6 bases at V and 1 base at J, with 12 bases in the middle. The sample comprised blood, either unsorted or a sorted T cell fraction (not recorded which). The sequence derives from a human donor who was either an allogeneic HSCT recipient or a stem cell or donor lymphocyte infusion donor (not recorded which). It is not recorded whose cells these are; they may come from a transplant donor. This chain joins TRBV12-3 or TRBV12-4 and TRBJ1-1; the D gene is possibly TRBD1 (5 bases). CDR3 DNA: TGTGCCAGCAGAAATCCCAGGGAGAACACTGAAGCTTTCTTT. Translating gives CASRNPRENTEAFF.